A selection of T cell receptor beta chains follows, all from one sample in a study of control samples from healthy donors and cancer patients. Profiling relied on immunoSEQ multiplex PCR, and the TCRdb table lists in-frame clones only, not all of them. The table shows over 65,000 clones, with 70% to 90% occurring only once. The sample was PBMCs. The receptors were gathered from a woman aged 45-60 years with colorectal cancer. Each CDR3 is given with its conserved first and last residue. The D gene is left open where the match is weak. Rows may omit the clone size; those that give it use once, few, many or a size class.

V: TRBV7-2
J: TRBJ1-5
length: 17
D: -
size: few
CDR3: CASSSTGVGLGNQPQHF
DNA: TGTGCCAGCAGCTCAACCGGGGTAGGGTTGGGCAATCAGCCCCAGCATTTT

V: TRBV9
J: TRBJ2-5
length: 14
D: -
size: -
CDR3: CASSVATEGETQYF
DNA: TGTGCCAGCAGCGTGGCGACGGAGGGAGAGACCCAGTACTTC

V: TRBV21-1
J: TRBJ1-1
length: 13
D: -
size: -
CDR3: CASRSDSNTEAFF
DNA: TGTGCCAGCAGGTCGGACAGCAACACTGAAGCTTTCTTT

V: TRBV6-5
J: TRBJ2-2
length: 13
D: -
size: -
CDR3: CASSSDGAGELFF
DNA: TGTGCCAGCAGTTCCGACGGGGCTGGGGAGCTGTTTTTT

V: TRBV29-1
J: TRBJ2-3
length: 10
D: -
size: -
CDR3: CSAGRDTQYF
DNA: TGCAGCGCGGGAAGAGATACGCAGTATTTT

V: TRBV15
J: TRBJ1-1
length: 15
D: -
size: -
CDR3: CATSRAVGANTEAFF
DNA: TGTGCCACCAGCAGGGCAGTGGGGGCGAACACTGAAGCTTTCTTT

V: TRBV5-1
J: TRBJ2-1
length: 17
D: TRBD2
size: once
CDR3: CASSQTASGSSYNEQFF
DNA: TGCGCCAGCAGCCAGACGGCTAGCGGGAGCTCCTACAATGAGCAGTTCTTC

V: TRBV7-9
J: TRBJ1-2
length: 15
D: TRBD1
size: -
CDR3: CASSFGQAGTYGYTF
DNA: TGTGCCAGCAGCTTTGGACAGGCGGGGACCTATGGCTACACCTTC

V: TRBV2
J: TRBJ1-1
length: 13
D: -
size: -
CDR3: CASSEGQWTEAFF
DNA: TGTGCCAGCAGTGAAGGACAGTGGACTGAAGCTTTCTTT

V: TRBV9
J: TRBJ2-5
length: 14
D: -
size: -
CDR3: CASSVEVSPETQYF
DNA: TGTGCCAGCAGCGTAGAAGTCAGCCCAGAGACCCAGTACTTC

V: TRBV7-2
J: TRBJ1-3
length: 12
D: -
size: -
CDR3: CASRNSGNTIYF
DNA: TGTGCCAGCAGGAACTCTGGAAACACCATATATTTT

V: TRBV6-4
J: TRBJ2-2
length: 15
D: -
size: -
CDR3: CASSPTGENTGELFF
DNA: TGTGCCAGCAGTCCTACCGGGGAGAACACCGGGGAGCTGTTTTTT

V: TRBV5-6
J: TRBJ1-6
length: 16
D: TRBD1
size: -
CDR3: CASNSGGARYNSPLHF
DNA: TGTGCCAGCAACTCAGGGGGGGCCCGCTATAATTCACCCCTCCACTTT

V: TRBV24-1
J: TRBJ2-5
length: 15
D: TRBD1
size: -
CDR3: CATSDSTGAGETQYF
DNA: TGTGCCACCAGTGATTCGACAGGGGCGGGGGAGACCCAGTACTTC

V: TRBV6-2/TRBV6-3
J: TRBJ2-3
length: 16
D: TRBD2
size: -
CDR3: CASSPSPAGLTDTQYF
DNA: TGTGCCAGCAGCCCCAGCCCAGCGGGGTTAACAGATACGCAGTATTTT

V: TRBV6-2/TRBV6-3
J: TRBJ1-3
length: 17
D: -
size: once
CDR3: CASSYSSRGDSGNTIYF
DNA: TGTGCCAGCAGTTACTCGAGCCGGGGAGACTCTGGAAACACCATATATTTT

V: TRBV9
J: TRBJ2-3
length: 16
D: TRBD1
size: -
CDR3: CASSVAPGGITDTQYF
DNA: TGTGCCAGCAGCGTAGCACCAGGGGGAATTACAGATACGCAGTATTTT

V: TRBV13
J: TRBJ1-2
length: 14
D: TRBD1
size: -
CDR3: CASSSNRGRNGYTF
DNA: TGTGCCAGCAGCTCAAACAGGGGGCGGAATGGCTACACCTTC

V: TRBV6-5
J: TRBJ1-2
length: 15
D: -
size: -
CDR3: CASSPRGGPMVGYTF
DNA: TGTGCCAGCAGCCCACGGGGGGGCCCCATGGTTGGCTACACCTTC

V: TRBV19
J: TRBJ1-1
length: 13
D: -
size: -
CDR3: CASSILGFTEAFF
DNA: TGTGCCAGTAGTATTCTGGGGTTCACTGAAGCTTTCTTT

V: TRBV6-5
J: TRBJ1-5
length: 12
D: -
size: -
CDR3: CASGAGNQPQHF
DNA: TGTGCCAGTGGGGCAGGCAATCAGCCCCAGCATTTT

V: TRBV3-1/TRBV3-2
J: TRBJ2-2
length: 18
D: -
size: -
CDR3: CASSQGPFRTANTGELFF
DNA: TGTGCCAGCAGCCAGGGGCCCTTCCGAACCGCGAACACCGGGGAGCTGTTTTTT

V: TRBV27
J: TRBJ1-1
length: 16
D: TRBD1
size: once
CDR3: CASSLWTGGDNTEAFF
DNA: TGTGCCAGCAGTTTATGGACAGGGGGGGACAACACTGAAGCTTTCTTT

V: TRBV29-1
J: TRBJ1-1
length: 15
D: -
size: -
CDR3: CSVEGLTGGNTEAFF
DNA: TGCAGCGTTGAAGGATTGACAGGAGGGAACACTGAAGCTTTCTTT

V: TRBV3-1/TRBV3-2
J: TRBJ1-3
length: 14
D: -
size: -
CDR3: CASSPRGPGNTIYF
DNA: TGTGCCAGCAGCCCACGGGGGCCAGGAAACACCATATATTTT

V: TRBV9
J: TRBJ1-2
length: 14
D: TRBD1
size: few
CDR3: CASSDLGQGNGYTF
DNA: TGTGCCAGCAGCGACCTGGGACAGGGAAACGGCTACACCTTC

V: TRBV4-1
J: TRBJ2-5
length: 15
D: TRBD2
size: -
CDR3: CASSQELAGGETQYF
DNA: TGCGCCAGCAGCCAAGAACTAGCGGGGGGGGAGACCCAGTACTTC

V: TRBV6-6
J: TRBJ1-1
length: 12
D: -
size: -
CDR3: CASSPQDTEAFF
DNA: TGTGCCAGCAGTCCCCAAGATACTGAAGCTTTCTTT

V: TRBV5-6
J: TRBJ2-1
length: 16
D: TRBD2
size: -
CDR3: CASSLSAAGLYNEQFF
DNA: TGTGCCAGCAGCTTGTCCGCAGCGGGGCTCTACAATGAGCAGTTCTTC

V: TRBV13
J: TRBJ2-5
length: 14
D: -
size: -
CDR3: CASSLGGVRETQYF
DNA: TGTGCCAGCAGCTTAGGCGGGGTTCGGGAGACCCAGTACTTC

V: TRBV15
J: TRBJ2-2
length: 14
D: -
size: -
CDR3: CATSREGGTGELFF
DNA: TGTGCCACCAGCAGAGAAGGAGGGACCGGGGAGCTGTTTTTT

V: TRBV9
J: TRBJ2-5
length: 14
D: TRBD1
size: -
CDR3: CASSELRGPETQYF
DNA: TGTGCCAGCAGCGAGCTCAGGGGGCCCGAGACCCAGTACTTC

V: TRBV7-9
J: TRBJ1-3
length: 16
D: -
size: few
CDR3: CASSIDGQYSGNTIYF
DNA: TGTGCCAGCAGTATAGACGGACAATACTCTGGAAACACCATATATTTT

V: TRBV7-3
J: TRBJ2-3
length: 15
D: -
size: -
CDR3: CASSLRGRGEDTQYF
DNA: TGTGCCAGCAGCTTAAGGGGCAGGGGCGAAGATACGCAGTATTTT

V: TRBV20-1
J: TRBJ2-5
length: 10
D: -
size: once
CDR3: CSAERGTQYF
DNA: TGCAGTGCCGAACGAGGGACCCAGTACTTC

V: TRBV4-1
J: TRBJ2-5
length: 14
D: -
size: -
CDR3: CASSQVRDQETQYF
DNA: TGCGCCAGCAGCCAAGTACGGGACCAAGAGACCCAGTACTTC

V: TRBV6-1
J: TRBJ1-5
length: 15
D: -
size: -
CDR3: CASSEVGDVNQPQHF
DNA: TGTGCCAGCAGTGAAGTAGGAGACGTGAATCAGCCCCAGCATTTT

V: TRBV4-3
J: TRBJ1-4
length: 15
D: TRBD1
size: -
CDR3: CASSQGDRRGEKLFF
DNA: TGCGCCAGCAGCCAAGGGGACAGGAGGGGTGAAAAACTGTTTTTT

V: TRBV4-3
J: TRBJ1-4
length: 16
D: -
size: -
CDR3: CASSQDGGRTNEKLFF
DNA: TGCGCCAGCAGCCAAGATGGGGGTAGAACTAATGAAAAACTGTTTTTT

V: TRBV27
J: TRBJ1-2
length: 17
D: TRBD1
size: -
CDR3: CASSLVDRGKANYGYTF
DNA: TGTGCCAGCAGTTTAGTTGACAGGGGGAAAGCTAACTATGGCTACACCTTC

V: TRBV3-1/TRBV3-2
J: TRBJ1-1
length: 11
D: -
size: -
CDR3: CASSHGAEAFF
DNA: TGTGCCAGCAGCCACGGGGCTGAAGCTTTCTTT

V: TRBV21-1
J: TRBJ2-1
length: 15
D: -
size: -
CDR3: CASSKGPGAYNEQFF
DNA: TGTGCCAGCAGCAAAGGCCCAGGGGCCTACAATGAGCAGTTCTTC

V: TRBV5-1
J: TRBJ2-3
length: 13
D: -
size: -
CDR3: CASSLDSTDTQYF
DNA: TGCGCCAGCAGCTTGGACAGCACAGATACGCAGTATTTT

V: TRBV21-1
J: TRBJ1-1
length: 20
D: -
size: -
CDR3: CASSKGPTSFGRLLNTEAFF
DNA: TGTGCCAGCAGCAAAGGCCCCACATCATTCGGCCGCTTATTGAACACTGAAGCTTTCTTT

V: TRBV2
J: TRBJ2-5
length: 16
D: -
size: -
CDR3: CASSEGGRGGGETQYF
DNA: TGTGCCAGCAGTGAGGGGGGACGGGGTGGAGGAGAGACCCAGTACTTC

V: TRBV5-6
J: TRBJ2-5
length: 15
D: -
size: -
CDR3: CASSSTSVNQETQYF
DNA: TGTGCCAGCAGCAGCACTAGTGTCAACCAAGAGACCCAGTACTTC

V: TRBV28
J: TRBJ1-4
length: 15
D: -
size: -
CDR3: CASSLGSQGSEKLFF
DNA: TGTGCCAGCAGTTTAGGATCACAGGGAAGTGAAAAACTGTTTTTT

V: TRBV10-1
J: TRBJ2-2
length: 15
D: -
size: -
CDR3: CASSPGHANTGELFF
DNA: TGCGCCAGCAGTCCGGGACACGCGAACACCGGGGAGCTGTTTTTT

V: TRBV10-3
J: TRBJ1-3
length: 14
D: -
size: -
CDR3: CAISPDSSGNTIYF
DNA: TGTGCCATCAGCCCTGACAGTTCTGGAAACACCATATATTTT

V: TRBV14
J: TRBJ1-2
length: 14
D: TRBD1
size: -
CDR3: CASSRQTGGYGYTF
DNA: TGTGCCAGCAGTCGACAAACAGGGGGCTATGGCTACACCTTC

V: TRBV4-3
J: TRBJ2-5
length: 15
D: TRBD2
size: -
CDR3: CASSQYGTRQETQYF
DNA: TGCGCCAGCAGCCAATATGGGACTAGACAAGAGACCCAGTACTTC

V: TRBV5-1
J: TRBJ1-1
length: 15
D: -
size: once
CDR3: CASSFVGGQNTEAFF
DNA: TGCGCCAGCAGCTTTGTTGGGGGTCAGAACACTGAAGCTTTCTTT

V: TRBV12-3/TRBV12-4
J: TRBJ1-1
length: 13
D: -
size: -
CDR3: CASRKNRNTEAFF
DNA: TGTGCCAGCAGAAAAAACCGGAACACTGAAGCTTTCTTT

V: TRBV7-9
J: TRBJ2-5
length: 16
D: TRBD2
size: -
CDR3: CASSASGLAGQETQYF
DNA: TGTGCCAGCAGCGCATCCGGACTAGCGGGTCAAGAGACCCAGTACTTC

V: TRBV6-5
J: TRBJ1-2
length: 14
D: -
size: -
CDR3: CASSYSHRDYGYTF
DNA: TGTGCCAGCAGTTACTCCCACAGAGACTATGGCTACACCTTC

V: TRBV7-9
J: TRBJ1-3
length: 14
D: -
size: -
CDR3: CASSQDSLRNTIYF
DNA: TGTGCCAGCAGCCAGGACAGTCTCCGAAACACCATATATTTT

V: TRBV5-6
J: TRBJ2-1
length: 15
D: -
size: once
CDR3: CTSTRREANRNEQFF
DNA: TGTACCAGCACCAGGAGGGAGGCTAATCGCAATGAGCAGTTCTTC

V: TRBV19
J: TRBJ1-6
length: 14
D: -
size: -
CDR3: CASSVQGRESPLHF
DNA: TGTGCCAGTAGTGTACAGGGCAGGGAGTCACCCCTCCACTTT

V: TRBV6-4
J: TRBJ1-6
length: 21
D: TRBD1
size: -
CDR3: CASSDCRGDRPINGDNSPLHF
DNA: TGTGCCAGCAGTGACTGTAGGGGGGACAGGCCAATTAACGGGGATAATTCACCCCTCCACTTT